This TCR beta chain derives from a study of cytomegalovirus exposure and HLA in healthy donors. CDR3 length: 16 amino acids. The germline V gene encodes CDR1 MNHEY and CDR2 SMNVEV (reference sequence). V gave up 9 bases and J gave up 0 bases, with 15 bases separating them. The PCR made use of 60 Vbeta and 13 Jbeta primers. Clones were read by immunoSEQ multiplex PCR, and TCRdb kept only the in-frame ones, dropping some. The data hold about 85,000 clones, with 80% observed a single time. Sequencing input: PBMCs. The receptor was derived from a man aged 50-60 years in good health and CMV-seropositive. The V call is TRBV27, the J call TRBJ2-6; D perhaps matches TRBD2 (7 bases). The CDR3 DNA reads TGTGCCAGTGGGAGGGGGTTTTCCTCTGGGGCCAACGTCCTGACTTTC. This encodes CASGRGFSSGANVLTF.